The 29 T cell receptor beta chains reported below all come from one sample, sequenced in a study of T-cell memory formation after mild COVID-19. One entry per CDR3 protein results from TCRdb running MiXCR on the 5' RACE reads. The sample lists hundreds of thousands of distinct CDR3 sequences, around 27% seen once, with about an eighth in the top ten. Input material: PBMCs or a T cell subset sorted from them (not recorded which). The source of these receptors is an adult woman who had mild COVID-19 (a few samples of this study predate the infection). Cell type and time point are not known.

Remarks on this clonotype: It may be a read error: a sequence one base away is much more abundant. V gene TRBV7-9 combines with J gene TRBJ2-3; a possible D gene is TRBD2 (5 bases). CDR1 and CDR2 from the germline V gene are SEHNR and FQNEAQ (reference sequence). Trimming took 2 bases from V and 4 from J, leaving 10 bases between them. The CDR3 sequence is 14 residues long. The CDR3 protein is CASSLTGWADTQYF. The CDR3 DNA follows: TGTGCCAGCAGCTTAACGGGGTGGGCAGATACGCAGTATTTT. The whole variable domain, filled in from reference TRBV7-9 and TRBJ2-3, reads DTGVSQNPRHKITKRGQNVTFRCDPISEHNRLYWYRQTLGQGPEFLTYFQNEAQLEKSRLLSDRFSAERPKGSFSTLEIQRTEQGDSAMYLCASSLTGWADTQYFGPGTRLTVL.

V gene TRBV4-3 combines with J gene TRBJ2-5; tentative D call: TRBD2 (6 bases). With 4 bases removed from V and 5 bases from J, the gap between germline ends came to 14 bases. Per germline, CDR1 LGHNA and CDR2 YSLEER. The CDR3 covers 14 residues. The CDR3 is CASSLQGGKETQYF. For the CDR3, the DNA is TGCGCCAGCAGCCTCCAGGGCGGGAAGGAGACCCAGTACTTC.

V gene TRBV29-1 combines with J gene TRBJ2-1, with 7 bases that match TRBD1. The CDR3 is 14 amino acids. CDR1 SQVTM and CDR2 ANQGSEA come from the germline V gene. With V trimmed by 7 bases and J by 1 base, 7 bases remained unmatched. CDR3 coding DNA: TGCAGCGCCCGCATCAGGGGGTCCTACAATGAGCAGTTCTTC. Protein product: CSARIRGSYNEQFF.

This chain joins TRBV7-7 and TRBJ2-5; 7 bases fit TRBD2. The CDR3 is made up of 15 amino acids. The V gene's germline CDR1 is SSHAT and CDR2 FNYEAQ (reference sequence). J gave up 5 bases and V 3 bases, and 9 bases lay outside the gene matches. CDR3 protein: CASSFGTGGPETQYF. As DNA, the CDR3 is TGTGCCAGCAGCTTTGGAACGGGGGGACCGGAGACCCAGTACTTC.

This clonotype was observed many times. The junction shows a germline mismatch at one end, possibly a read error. The CDR3 DNA reads as TGCGCCAGCAGTGGGAACAATGAGCAGTTCTTC. It translates to CASSGNNEQFF. The V and J genes are TRBV9 and TRBJ2-1; no clear D gene. The CDR3 is 11 residues long. The germline gives CDR1 SGDLS, CDR2 YYNGEE.

The CDR3 sequence: CASSQYGTSNQPQHF. The CDR3 bases are TGTGCCAGCAGCCAGTACGGGACAAGCAATCAGCCCCAGCATTTT. The chain is built from TRBV3-1 and TRBJ1-5, with D perhaps matching TRBD1 (6 bases). The V end was cut by 3 bases, the J end by 1 base, with 10 bases between. Germline CDR1 LGHDT, CDR2 YNNKEL (reference sequence). CDR3 length: 15 residues.

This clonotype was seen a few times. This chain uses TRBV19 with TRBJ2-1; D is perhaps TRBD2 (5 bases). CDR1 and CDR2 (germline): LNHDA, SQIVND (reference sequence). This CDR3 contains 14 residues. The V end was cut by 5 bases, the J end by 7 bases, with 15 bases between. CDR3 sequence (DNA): TGTGCCAGTAGTCCTAGGACTGCAGCGAATGAGCAGTTCTTC. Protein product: CASSPRTAANEQFF.

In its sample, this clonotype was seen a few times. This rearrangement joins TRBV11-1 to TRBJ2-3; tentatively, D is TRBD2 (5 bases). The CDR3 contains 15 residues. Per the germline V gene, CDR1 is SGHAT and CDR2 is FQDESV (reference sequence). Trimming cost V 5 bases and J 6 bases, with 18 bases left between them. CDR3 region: CASSEDSRLMDTQYF. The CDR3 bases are TGTGCCAGCAGCGAGGACTCCCGCTTGATGGATACGCAGTATTTT.

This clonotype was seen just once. DNA for the CDR3: TGTGCCCGGGACGGCAAAGAGACCCAGTACTTC. Residues: CARDGKETQYF. The chain combines TRBV12-3 or TRBV12-4 with TRBJ2-5; D may correspond to TRBD1 or TRBD2 (5 bases each). The CDR3 contains 11 residues. Trimming pared 11 bases from V and 3 bases from J, leaving 10 bases between.

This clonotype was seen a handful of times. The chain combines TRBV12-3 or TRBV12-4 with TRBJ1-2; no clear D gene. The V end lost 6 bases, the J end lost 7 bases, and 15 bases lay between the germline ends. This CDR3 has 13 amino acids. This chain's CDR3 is CASSQNPPGGYTF. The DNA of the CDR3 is TGTGCCAGCAGCCAAAACCCCCCCGGTGGCTACACCTTC.

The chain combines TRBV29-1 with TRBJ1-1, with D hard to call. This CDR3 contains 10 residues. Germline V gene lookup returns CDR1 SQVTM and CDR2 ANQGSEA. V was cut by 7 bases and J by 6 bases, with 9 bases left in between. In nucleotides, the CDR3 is TGCAGCGCTGTGGCCCCTGAAGCTTTCTTT. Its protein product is CSAVAPEAFF.

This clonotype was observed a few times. CDR3 in amino acids: CASSPSGGGAWNNEQFF. In nucleotides, the CDR3 is TGTGCCAGCAGCCCCAGCGGCGGGGGGGCCTGGAACAATGAGCAGTTCTTC. V is TRBV7-3 and J is TRBJ2-1; TRBD2 aligns across 9 bases. The CDR3 totals 17 residues. Per the germline V gene, CDR1 is SGHTA and CDR2 is FQGTGA. V shed 5 bases, J shed 5 bases, and the junction held 13 bases outside the gene matches.

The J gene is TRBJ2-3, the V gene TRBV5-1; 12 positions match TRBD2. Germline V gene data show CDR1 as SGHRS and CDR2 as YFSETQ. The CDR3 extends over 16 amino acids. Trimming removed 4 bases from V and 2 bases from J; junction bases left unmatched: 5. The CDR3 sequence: CASSPGTSGFTDTQYF. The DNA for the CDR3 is TGCGCCAGCAGCCCTGGGACTAGCGGGTTCACAGATACGCAGTATTTT.

This chain's CDR3 is CASSLGGVEGETQYF. CDR3 DNA: TGTGCCAGCAGCTTAGGAGGGGTGGAGGGAGAGACCCAGTACTTC. The gene calls are TRBV7-9 and TRBJ2-5, with D perhaps TRBD2 (6 bases). Trimming shortened V by 1 base and J by 4 bases, and 13 bases separated the two germline ends. Germline loops: CDR1 SEHNR, CDR2 FQNEAQ (reference sequence). This CDR3 contains 15 residues.

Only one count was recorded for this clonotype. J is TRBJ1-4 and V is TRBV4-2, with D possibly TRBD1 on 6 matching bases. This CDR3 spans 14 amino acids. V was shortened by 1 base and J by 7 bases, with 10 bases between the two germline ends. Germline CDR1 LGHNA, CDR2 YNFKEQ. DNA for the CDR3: TGTGCCAGCAGCCAAGGGACAGATGTTGAAAAACTGTTTTTT. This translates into CASSQGTDVEKLFF.

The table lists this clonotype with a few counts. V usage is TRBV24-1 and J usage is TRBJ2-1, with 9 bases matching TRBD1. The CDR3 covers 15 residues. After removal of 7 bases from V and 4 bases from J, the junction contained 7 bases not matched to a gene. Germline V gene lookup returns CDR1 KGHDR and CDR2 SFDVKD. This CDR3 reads CATRGTGGFYNEQFF. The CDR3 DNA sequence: TGTGCCACCAGGGGAACAGGGGGCTTTTACAATGAGCAGTTCTTC.

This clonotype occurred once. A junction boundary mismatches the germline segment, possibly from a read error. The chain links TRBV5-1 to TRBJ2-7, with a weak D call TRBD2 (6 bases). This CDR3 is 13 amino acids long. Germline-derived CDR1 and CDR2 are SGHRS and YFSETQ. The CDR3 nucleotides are TGCGCCAGCAGCTTGGTGGGGAGGAACGAGAAGTACTTC. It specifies CASSLVGRNEKYF.

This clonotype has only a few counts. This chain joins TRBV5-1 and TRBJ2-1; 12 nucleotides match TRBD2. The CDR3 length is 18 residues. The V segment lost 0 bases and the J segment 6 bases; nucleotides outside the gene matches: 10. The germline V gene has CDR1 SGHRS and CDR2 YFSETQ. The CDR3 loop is CASSLAGQLAGGFNEQFF. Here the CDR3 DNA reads TGCGCCAGCAGCTTGGCCGGTCAACTAGCGGGGGGCTTCAATGAGCAGTTCTTC.

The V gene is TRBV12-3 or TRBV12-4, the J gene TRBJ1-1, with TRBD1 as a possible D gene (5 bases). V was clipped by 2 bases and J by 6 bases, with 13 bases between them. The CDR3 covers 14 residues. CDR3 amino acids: CASSLRVGDSEAFF. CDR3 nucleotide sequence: TGTGCCAGCAGTTTACGGGTGGGGGACTCTGAAGCTTTCTTT.

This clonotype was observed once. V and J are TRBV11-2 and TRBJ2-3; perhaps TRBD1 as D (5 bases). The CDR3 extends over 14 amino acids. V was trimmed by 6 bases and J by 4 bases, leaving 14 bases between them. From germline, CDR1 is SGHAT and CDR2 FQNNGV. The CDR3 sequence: CASSSTQGADTQYF. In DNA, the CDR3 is TGTGCCAGCAGTTCAACCCAGGGTGCAGATACGCAGTATTTT.

As DNA, the CDR3 is TGCGCCAGCAGCCAAGATGGGAAGGGGTCCTACGAGCAGTACTTC. Its translation: CASSQDGKGSYEQYF. The chain links TRBV4-1 to TRBJ2-7, with D perhaps matching TRBD1 (5 bases). Trimming shortened V by 0 bases and J by 1 base, and 10 bases separated the two germline ends. The CDR3 runs 15 residues. Germline loops: CDR1 MGHRA, CDR2 YSYEKL.

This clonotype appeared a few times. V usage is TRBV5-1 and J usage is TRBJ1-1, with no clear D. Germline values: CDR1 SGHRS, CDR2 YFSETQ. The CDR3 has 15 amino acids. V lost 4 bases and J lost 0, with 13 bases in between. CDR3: CASSIAPGMNTEAFF. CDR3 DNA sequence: TGCGCCAGCAGCATTGCCCCGGGTATGAACACTGAAGCTTTCTTT.

The CDR3 nucleotides read TGTGCCAGCAGTTACTCCGGACAGGGGGGGACAGATACGCAGTATTTT. This codes for CASSYSGQGGTDTQYF. The J gene is TRBJ2-3, the V gene TRBV6-6, with TRBD1 matching 10 bases. CDR1 is MNHNY, CDR2 SVGAGI, per germline (reference sequence). The V segment lost 0 bases and the J segment 3 bases; nucleotides outside the gene matches: 3. The CDR3 spans 16 residues.

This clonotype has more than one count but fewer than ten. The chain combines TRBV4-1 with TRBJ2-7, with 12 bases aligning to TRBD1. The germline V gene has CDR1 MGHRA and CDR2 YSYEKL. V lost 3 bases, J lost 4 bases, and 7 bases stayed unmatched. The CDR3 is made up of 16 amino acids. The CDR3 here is CASSQDRDRGHYEQYF. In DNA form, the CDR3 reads TGCGCCAGCAGCCAGGACCGGGACAGGGGGCATTACGAGCAGTACTTC.

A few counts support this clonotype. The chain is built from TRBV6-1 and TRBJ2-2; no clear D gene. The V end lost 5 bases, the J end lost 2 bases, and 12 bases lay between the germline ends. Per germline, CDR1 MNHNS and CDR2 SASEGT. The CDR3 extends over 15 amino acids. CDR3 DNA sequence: TGTGCCAGCAGTCATGTGGGAACTAACACCGGGGAGCTGTTTTTT. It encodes CASSHVGTNTGELFF.

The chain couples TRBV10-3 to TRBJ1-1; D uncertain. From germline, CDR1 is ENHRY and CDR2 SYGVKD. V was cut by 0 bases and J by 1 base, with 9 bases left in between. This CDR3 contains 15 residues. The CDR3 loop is CAISESGTANTEAFF. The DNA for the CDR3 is TGTGCCATCAGTGAGTCGGGTACAGCGAACACTGAAGCTTTCTTT.

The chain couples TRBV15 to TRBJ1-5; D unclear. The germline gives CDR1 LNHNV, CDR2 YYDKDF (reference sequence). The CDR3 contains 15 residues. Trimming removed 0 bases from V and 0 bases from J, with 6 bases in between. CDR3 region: CATSREGFSNQPQHF. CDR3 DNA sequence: TGTGCCACCAGCAGAGAAGGATTTAGCAATCAGCCCCAGCATTTT.

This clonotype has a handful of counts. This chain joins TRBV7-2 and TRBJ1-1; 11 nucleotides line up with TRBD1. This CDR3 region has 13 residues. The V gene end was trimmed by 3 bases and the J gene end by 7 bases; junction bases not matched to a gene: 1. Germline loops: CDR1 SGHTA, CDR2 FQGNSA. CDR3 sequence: CASSFGTGGEAFF. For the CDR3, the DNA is TGTGCCAGCAGCTTCGGGACAGGGGGTGAAGCTTTCTTT.

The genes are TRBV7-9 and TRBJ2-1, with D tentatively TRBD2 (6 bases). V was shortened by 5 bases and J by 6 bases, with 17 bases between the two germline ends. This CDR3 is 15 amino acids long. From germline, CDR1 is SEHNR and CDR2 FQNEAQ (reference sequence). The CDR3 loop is CASSPRDLGPNEQFF. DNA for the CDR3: TGTGCCAGCAGCCCCCGGGACTTAGGCCCCAATGAGCAGTTCTTC.